A single sample gave rise to the 2 T cell receptor beta chains below, sequenced in a study of OX40 agonist ivuxolimab in advanced cancers. Assay used: immunoSEQ multiplex PCR; TCRdb lists only in-frame clones, some missing. The data contain 50,000 to 75,000 clones, approximately 87% of them seen just once; the ten biggest clones take up around 0.38%. The material was CD4+ or CD8+ T cells sorted from blood, obtained in a trial of the OX40 agonist ivuxolimab. Receptors originate from an adult with an advanced solid tumor such as melanoma, head and neck, liver or kidney cancer.

The CDR3 region has the DNA TGTGCCTGGAGTGTACAGGGGGTTCCGAACACTGAAGCTTTCTTT. Protein: CAWSVQGVPNTEAFF. This chain uses TRBV30 with TRBJ1-1; the match to TRBD1 covers 8 bases. The CDR3 consists of 15 residues. Losses at the gene ends were 0 bases for V and 1 base for J; bases not matched to a gene: 4. Germline-derived CDR1 and CDR2 are GTSNPN and SVGIG (reference sequence). The complete variable domain, with remaining parts taken from reference TRBV30 and TRBJ1-1, reads SQTIHQWPATLVQPVGSPLSLECTVEGTSNPNLYWYRQAAGRGLQLLFYSVGIGQISSEVPQNLSASRPQDRQFILSSKKLLLSDSGFYLCAWSVQGVPNTEAFFGQGTRLTVV.

Notes on this clone: Different DNA sequences within this sample yield the same CDR3. This rearrangement joins TRBV5-1 to TRBJ2-2; unclear D gene. Between the trimmed V and J ends, which lost 0 bases and 5 bases, there was a span of 5 bases. Germline V gives CDR1 SGHRS, CDR2 YFSETQ. The CDR3 covers 13 residues. The CDR3 coding sequence is TGCGCCAGCAGCTTGGGGAATACCGGGGAGCTGTTTTTT. It encodes CASSLGNTGELFF.